Sequencing of this T cell receptor (beta chain) was carried out in a study of T cell responses to AZD1222 COVID-19 vaccine. Study conclusions and caveats: Reports indicate that nearly half of spike-specific TCRs are directed at unmutated variant regions. It was only a handful of AZD1222 recipients who were seropositive at baseline. Donors were mostly white British, more females; clonal diversity possibly underestimated.

Clones were read by immunoSEQ multiplex PCR, and TCRdb kept only the in-frame ones, dropping some. The table lists over 140,000 clones, 80% to 95% of them singletons. With respect to this clone: Antigen unknown.

The CDR3 has 16 amino acids. Losses at the gene ends were 4 bases for V and 6 bases for J; bases not matched to a gene: 13. Germline V gene lookup returns CDR1 SGHNT and CDR2 YYREEE (reference sequence). The chain has TRBV5-4 and TRBJ2-1, with 7 bases identical to TRBD1. Sample: peripheral blood, taken 28 days after the second AZD1222 dose. The TCR sequence derives from an adult who received the AZD1222 COVID-19 vaccine. CDR3 DNA sequence: TGTGCCAGCAGCCCGCCACCGGGACAGACTCTCAATGAGCAGTTCTTC. Its protein is CASSPPPGQTLNEQFF.